This T cell receptor beta chain was sequenced during a study of cytomegalovirus exposure and HLA in healthy donors. Findings and limits, study-wide: Segments of the TCR beta V type were, in most cases, productive about 87% or about 30% of the time in an earlier analysis. Later work found that TCR association rates differed between HLA loci; DRB1 had the most and HLA-C the fewest. The study dropped some indistinguishable V segments, TRBV6-2 and TRBV6-3 among them.

Researchers ran the PCR with 60 Vbeta and 13 Jbeta primers. Profiled with immunoSEQ multiplex PCR; TCRdb holds only in-frame clones, not every one. The sample yields some 120,000 clones, approximately 85% seen once. CDR1 is SGHAT, CDR2 FQNNGV, per germline. CDR3 size: 14 residues. V lost 1 base, J lost 8 bases, and 14 bases lay in between. About this clone itself: Antigen specificity is unknown.

This clonotype originated in a woman under 40 in good health and CMV-seropositive. Sequencing input: PBMCs. This rearrangement joins TRBV11-2 to TRBJ1-1, with D uncertain. CDR3 amino acids: CASSLAGGLGEAFF. The DNA for the CDR3 is TGTGCCAGCAGCTTAGCGGGAGGGTTGGGGGAAGCTTTCTTT. Based on the CDR3 plus reference TRBV11-2 and TRBJ1-1, the full variable domain is EAGVAQSPRYKIIEKRQSVAFWCNPISGHATLYWYQQILGQGPKLLIQFQNNGVVDDSQLPKDRFSAERLKGVDSTLKIQPAKLEDSAVYLCASSLAGGLGEAFFGQGTRLTVV.